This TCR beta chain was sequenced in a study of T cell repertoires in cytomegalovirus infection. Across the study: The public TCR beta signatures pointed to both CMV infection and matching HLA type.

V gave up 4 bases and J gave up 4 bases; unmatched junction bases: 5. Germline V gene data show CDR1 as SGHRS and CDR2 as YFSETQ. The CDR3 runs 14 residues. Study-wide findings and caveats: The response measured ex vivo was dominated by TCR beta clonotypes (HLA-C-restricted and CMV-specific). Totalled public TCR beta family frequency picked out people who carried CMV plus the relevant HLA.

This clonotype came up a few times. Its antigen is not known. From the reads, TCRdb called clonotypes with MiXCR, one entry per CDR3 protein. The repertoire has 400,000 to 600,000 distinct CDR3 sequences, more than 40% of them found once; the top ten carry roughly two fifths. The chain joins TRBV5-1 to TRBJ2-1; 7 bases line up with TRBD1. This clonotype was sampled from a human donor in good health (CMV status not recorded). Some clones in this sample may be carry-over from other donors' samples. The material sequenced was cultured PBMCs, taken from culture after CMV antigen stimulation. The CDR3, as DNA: TGCGCCAGCAGCCAGGGGGACGGATACAATGAGCAGTTCTTC. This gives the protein CASSQGDGYNEQFF.